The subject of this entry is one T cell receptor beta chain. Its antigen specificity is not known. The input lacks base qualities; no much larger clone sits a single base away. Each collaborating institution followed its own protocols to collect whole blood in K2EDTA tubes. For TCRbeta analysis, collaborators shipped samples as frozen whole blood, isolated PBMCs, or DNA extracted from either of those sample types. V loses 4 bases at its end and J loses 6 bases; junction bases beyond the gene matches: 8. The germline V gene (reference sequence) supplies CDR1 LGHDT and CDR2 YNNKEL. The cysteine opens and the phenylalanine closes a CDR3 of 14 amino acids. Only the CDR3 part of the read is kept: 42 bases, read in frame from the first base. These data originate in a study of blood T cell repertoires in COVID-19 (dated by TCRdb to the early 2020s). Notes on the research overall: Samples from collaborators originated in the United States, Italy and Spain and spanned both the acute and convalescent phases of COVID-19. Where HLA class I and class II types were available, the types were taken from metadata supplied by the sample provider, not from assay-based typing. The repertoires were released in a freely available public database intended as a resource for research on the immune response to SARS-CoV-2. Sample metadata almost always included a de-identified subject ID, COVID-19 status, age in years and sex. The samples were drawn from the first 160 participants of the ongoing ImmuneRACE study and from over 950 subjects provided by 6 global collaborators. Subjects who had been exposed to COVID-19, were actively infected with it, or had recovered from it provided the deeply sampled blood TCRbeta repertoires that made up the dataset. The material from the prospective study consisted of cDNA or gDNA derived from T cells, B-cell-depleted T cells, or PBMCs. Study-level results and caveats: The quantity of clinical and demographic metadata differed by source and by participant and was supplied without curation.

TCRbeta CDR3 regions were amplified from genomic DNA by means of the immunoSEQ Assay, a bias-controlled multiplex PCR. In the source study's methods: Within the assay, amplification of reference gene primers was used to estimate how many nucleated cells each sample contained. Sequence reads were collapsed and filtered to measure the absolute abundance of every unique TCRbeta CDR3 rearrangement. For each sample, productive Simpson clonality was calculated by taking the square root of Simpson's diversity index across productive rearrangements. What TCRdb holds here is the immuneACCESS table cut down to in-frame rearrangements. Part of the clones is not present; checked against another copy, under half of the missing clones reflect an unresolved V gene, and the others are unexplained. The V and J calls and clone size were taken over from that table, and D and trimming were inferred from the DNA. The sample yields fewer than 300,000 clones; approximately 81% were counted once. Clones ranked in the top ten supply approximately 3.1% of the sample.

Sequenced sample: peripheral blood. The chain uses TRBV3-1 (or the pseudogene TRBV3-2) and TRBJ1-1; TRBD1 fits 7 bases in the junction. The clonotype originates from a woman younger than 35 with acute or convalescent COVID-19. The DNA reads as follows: TGTGCCAGCAGCCCGACAGGGAATTCGTCTGAAGCTTTCTTT. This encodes CASSPTGNSSEAFF.